These T cell receptor beta chains were read from a single sample in a study of monozygotic twins with cystic fibrosis. The repertoire was sequenced with immunoSEQ multiplex PCR; TCRdb's copy has only in-frame clones and lacks some. The table has under 20,000 clones, roughly 89% seen once. Material: blood. Receptors were obtained from a girl aged 2 to 9 with cystic fibrosis. CDR3s leave out the opening cysteine and the closing phenylalanine or tryptophan.

V	J	CDR3
TRBV10-3	TRBJ2-7	AIAAGSYEQY
TRBV11-2	TRBJ1-4	ASSSLRAGEKLF
TRBV28	TRBJ2-1	ASSPVGLALNEQF
TRBV5-4	TRBJ2-1	ASSPTSGLSDEQF
TRBV7-6	TRBJ2-7	ASSLGGAAGGYEQY
TRBV7-2	TRBJ1-2	ASSLDQGPYYGYT
TRBV6-6	TRBJ1-2	ASSYPSRGPNYGYT
TRBV5-4	TRBJ2-4	ASSDGLRAKNIQY
TRBV28	TRBJ1-2	ASSARLGYGYT
TRBV5-5	TRBJ1-4	ASSYSAGFATNEKLF
TRBV9	TRBJ2-1	ASSRRRGGTSGSHEQF
TRBV4-3	TRBJ2-3	ASSQRTSTDTQY
TRBV7-9	TRBJ1-2	ASSEPAGNYGYT
TRBV19	TRBJ1-1	ASSYDSRNTEAF
TRBV11-2	TRBJ2-7	ASSSVSSYEQY
TRBV2	TRBJ2-7	ASSASHATYEQY
TRBV6-5	TRBJ1-6	ASNRDGNSPLH